This is a list of T cell receptor beta chains from one sample in a study of a mutant IDH1 vaccine in newly diagnosed glioma. Sequencing was performed with immunoSEQ multiplex PCR; in TCRdb, only in-frame clones are kept and a portion is missing. The profile shows approximately 50,000 clones, over 75% of them singletons. No antigen is known for these receptors. The material was PBMCs, obtained from a glioma patient whose treatment included an IDH1 peptide vaccine. These receptors all stem from a woman aged 40 to 50 with glioma. Some clones in this sample may be carry-over from other donors' samples. CDR3s include the opening cysteine and the closing phenylalanine or tryptophan. Part of the rows lack a size; the others show once, few, many or a class for expanded clones.

>TRBJ2-7|TRBV5-1|once
CASSPRPDGGEQYF
>TRBJ2-2|TRBV2|NA
CASSGRGGRGTGELFF
>TRBJ2-1|TRBV6-6|NA
CASSTSDNEQFF
>TRBJ2-7|TRBV6-5|NA
CASTLRGGRTYEQYF
>TRBJ1-5|TRBV19|NA
CASRPDQGSGNQPQHF
>TRBJ2-2|TRBV4-3|NA
CARRQVQGGHGELFF
>TRBJ1-4|TRBV2|NA
CASNPPEWGGDEKLFF
>TRBJ2-5|TRBV18|NA
CASSPSGRGTQETQYF
>TRBJ2-5|TRBV18|NA
CASSPLSGGAGETQYF
>TRBJ2-7|TRBV6-6|NA
CAARQGESSYEQYF
>TRBJ2-7|TRBV7-2|NA
CASSLGPDYEQYF
>TRBJ2-2|TRBV9|few
CASSSGYTGELFF
>TRBJ1-6|TRBV30|NA
CAWSAPGQGGSYNSPLHF
>TRBJ1-4|TRBV6-6|NA
CASSYTNEKLFF
>TRBJ1-2|TRBV27|NA
CASSSRARGGFYGYTF
>TRBJ2-5|TRBV27|NA
CASSLSPRGSAETQYF
>TRBJ1-6|TRBV5-1|NA
CASSSTGTGSPLHF
>TRBJ2-2|TRBV7-8|NA
CASFTSGAGELFF
>TRBJ1-6|TRBV6-4|NA
CASSTEGQPNSPLHF
>TRBJ1-5|TRBV9|NA
CASSETGVSNQPQHF
>TRBJ2-2|TRBV5-1|once
CASSSGADTGELFF
>TRBJ2-2|TRBV4-3|NA
CASSGAGGRGGELFF
>TRBJ1-2|TRBV5-1|NA
CASSLGTANYGYTF
>TRBJ1-2|TRBV19|NA
CASNRRGNYGYTF
>TRBJ2-1|TRBV27|NA
CASSYSPEGNEQFF
>TRBJ2-7|TRBV5-1|NA
CASSLESRAYEQYF
>TRBJ1-2|TRBV2|NA
CASSDSAGYGYTF
>TRBJ1-4|TRBV4-1|NA
CASSQFNDRELEKLFF
>TRBJ2-7|TRBV5-1|NA
CASSLDGQAYEQYF
>TRBJ2-3|TRBV7-9|few
CASSLYYTQYF
>TRBJ2-6|TRBV2|NA
CASSRITGAGANVLTF
>TRBJ2-1|TRBV11-2|few
CASRTGQGVMSEQFF
>TRBJ2-1|TRBV10-2|NA
CASSDWVGGGYNEQFF
>TRBJ2-5|TRBV7-2|NA
CASSFTTSGGRETQYF
>TRBJ1-1|TRBV4-1|few
CASSGGGPGMNTEAFF
>TRBJ1-2|TRBV29-1|NA
CSVARRGGYTF
>TRBJ2-5|TRBV7-2|NA
CASSQQTSGGEPQYF
>TRBJ1-4|TRBV6-1|NA
CASSEATGGNEKLFF
>TRBJ1-1|TRBV27|NA
CASSLGGQRGKTEAFF